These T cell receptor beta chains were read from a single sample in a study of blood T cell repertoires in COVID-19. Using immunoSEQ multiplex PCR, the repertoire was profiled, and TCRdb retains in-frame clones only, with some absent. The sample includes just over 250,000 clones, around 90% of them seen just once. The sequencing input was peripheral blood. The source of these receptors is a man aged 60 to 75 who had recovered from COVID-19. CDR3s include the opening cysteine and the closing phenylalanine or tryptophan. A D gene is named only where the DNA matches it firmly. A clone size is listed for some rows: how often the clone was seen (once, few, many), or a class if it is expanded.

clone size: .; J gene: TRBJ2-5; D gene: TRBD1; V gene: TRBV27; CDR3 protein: CASRMDRLQETQYF; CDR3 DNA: TGTGCCAGCAGGATGGACAGGCTCCAAGAGACCCAGTACTTC
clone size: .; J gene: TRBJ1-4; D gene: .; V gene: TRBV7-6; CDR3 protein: CASSLVFGGGANEKLFF; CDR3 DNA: TGTGCCAGCAGCTTAGTATTTGGGGGCGGTGCTAATGAAAAACTGTTTTTT
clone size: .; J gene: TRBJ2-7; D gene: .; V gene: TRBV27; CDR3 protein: CASSLSAGTAYEQYF; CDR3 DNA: TGTGCCAGCAGTTTATCGGCGGGAACGGCCTACGAGCAGTACTTC
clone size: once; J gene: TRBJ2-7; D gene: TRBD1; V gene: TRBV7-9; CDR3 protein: CASSLLGQGANEQYF; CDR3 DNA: TGTGCCAGCAGCTTGCTGGGACAGGGGGCTAACGAGCAGTACTTC
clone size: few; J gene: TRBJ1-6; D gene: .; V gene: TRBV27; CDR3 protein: CASSLPPTGVLNSPLHF; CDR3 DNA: TGTGCCAGCAGTTTACCTCCGACGGGGGTTTTGAATTCACCCCTCCACTTT
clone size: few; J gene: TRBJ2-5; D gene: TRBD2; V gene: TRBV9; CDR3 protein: CASSGTTAGGPETQYF; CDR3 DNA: TGTGCCAGCAGCGGGACTACAGCGGGGGGGCCCGAGACCCAGTACTTC
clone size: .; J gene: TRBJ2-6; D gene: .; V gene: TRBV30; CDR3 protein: CACLNRAGANVLTF; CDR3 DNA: TGTGCCTGCCTAAACAGGGCTGGGGCCAACGTCCTGACTTTC
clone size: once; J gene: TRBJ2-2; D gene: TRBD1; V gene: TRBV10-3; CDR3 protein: CAMAGTGNTGELFF; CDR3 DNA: TGTGCCATGGCCGGGACAGGGAATACCGGGGAGCTGTTTTTT
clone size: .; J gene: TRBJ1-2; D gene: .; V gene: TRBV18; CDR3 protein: CASSPKGQPNYGYTF; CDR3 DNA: TGTGCCAGCTCACCAAAGGGACAACCTAACTATGGCTACACCTTC
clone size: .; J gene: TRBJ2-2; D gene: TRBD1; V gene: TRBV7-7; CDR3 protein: CASSSVQGAAGELFF; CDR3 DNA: TGTGCTAGCAGCTCAGTACAGGGGGCGGCCGGGGAGCTGTTTTTT
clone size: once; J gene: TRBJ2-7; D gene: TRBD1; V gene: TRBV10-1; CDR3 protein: CASRPGQGTSYEQYF; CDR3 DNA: TGCGCCAGCAGGCCGGGACAGGGGACCTCCTACGAGCAGTACTTC